These T cell receptor beta chains were read from a single sample in a study of blood T cell repertoires in COVID-19. Only in-frame clones appear in the TCRdb table, and some are missing; sequencing was by immunoSEQ multiplex PCR. The repertoire includes around 300,000 clones, roughly 89% of them detected once, and 3% sits in the top ten. The sample consisted of peripheral blood. The receptor set was obtained from a woman in her twenties or thirties with active or convalescent COVID-19. Both conserved end residues are trimmed from each CDR3. A D gene is named only where the DNA matches it firmly. Expanded clones are given a class, and other clones once, few, many or no size at all.

TRBD2 TRBV4-1 . ASSQGYLAGGTTQY
. TRBV7-9 few ASSRDNTSPLH
TRBD1 TRBV11-3 . ASSLGGGQGEAEQY
. TRBV7-2 . ASSLAAETQY
TRBD1 TRBV30 . ACQNRGWGEKLF
. TRBV29-1 . SVEESRAVGGGNYNEQF
. TRBV7-9 . ASSFDRGTEAF
TRBD1 TRBV11-2 . ASSFEGAPPDTQY
. TRBV2 few ASSEQGYGTEAF
. TRBV30 . AWSPGQALNSPLH
TRBD2 TRBV9 . ASSVTSADTQY
. TRBV9 few ASSTGSTDTQY
TRBD1 TRBV12-3/TRBV12-4 . ASAGGTEAF
. TRBV29-1 . SAFLEVGNYEQY
TRBD2 TRBV6-5 . ASRPVLAVQETQY
. TRBV11-2 . ASSLDLTYYTGRGTYEQY
TRBD1 TRBV12-3/TRBV12-4 . ASSLGTGGTIY
. TRBV7-8 . ASRLATGNTEAF
TRBD1 TRBV28 . ASSSGTGRYEQY
TRBD1 TRBV19 . ASSFRGQGAQPGPNTEAF
TRBD1 TRBV19 . ASSIRGQGVMSGANVLT
. TRBV28 . ASCSQGYGYT
TRBD1 TRBV2 . ASTSTGSYGYT
. TRBV9 . ASSVERGSRQY
TRBD1 TRBV28 . ASSPGGADDTEAF
. TRBV3-1/TRBV3-2 . ASSQEGGRTDTQY
. TRBV15 . ATSGGGGNTEAF
TRBD1 TRBV6-4 . ASKEGPARGPQY
TRBD1 TRBV11-1 . ASSTDRVFNSPLH
. TRBV3-1/TRBV3-2 . ASSQEPGDGYT
. TRBV5-8 . ASSFYGNQPQH